The T cell receptor (beta chain) described here comes from a study of regulatory T cells in long-lasting Graves disease. The CDR3 is made up of 15 amino acids. Germline V lookup: CDR1 ENHRY, CDR2 SYGVKD. The V and J ends lost 10 bases and 6 bases, in that order; junction bases with no gene match: 9. The time point here: newly diagnosed GD, antithyroid drugs for less than 3 months. TCR sequences were obtained from RNA taken from PBMCs. Into tubes containing EDTA, approximately 9 milliliters of peripheral blood were drawn. Both iRepertoire HTBI primers and Arm-PCR of CDR3 regions were used to build the TCR beta libraries. TCRdb re-called the multiplex PCR reads through MiXCR, storing one row per CDR3 protein. Here the sample spans roughly 410,000 distinct CDR3 sequences, approximately 15% being singletons. A few counts support this clonotype. In addition, the sample was reused for a study of T cells in Graves' hyperthyroidism and ophthalmopathy. That report adds: When the TCR CDR3 underwent first-round RT-PCR, the HTBI primer set was used.

This receptor was taken from a woman between 40 and 55 years old with Graves disease. The sample here was peripheral blood mononuclear cells (PBMCs), taken at new diagnosis, from a patient treated with antithyroid drugs. This chain connects TRBV10-3 to TRBJ2-3; TRBD2 matches at 14 bases. CDR3 sequence (DNA): TGTGCCACAACGGGACTAGCGGGAGTGGGTGATACGCAGTATTTT. It codes for CATTGLAGVGDTQYF.